This T cell receptor (beta chain) was identified during a study of brain T cells in children with intractable seizures. Measured with immunoSEQ multiplex PCR; TCRdb has only the in-frame clones, and not every one. The sample lists about 350,000 clones, about 94% occurring once. General observations from the study: Pre- and post-surgery blood differed in depth, so pre-surgery absences may be undersampling.

Time point meaning: blood from clinic visit 5 months post-surgery; TSC patient then seizure free. Sequencing was limited to surgery cases with top T cell transcript signatures in brain tissue. At least one anti-epileptic drug was given before surgery. Worth noting for this clone: Its cognate antigen is unknown.

This CDR3 has 19 amino acids. The V gene lost 3 bases and the J gene lost 1 base, with 19 bases spanning the gap. Germline CDR1 reads LNHNV; CDR2 reads YYDKDF (reference sequence). V and J are TRBV15 and TRBJ2-6; D may be TRBD2 (6 bases). The TCR comes from a boy in the first two years of life with tuberous sclerosis and intractable seizures. The source material was peripheral blood, sampled about 5 months after surgery. The CDR3 bases are TGTGCCACCAGCAGTCGGGGGAGGAGGGCCCCTTCTGGGGCCAACGTCCTGACTTTC. It specifies CATSSRGRRAPSGANVLTF. Based on the CDR3 plus reference TRBV15 and TRBJ2-6, the full variable domain is DAMVIQNPRYQVTQFGKPVTLSCSQTLNHNVMYWYQQKSSQAPKLLFHYYDKDFNNEADTPDNFQSRRPNTSFCFLDIRSPGLGDTAMYLCATSSRGRRAPSGANVLTFGAGSRLTVL.